These T cell receptor beta chains were read from a single sample in a study of blood T cell repertoires in COVID-19. The protocol was immunoSEQ multiplex PCR, while the TCRdb copy is restricted to in-frame clones and leaves out a portion. The data show approximately 240,000 clones, 75% to 95% seen once. The specimen sequenced was PBMCs or T cells enriched from blood (not recorded which). The receptors were gathered from a woman under 30 who had recovered from COVID-19. Each CDR3 is given with its conserved first and last residue. The order of the fields is J gene, clone size, D gene, V gene, CDR3 protein, CDR3 DNA. A D gene is named only where the DNA matches it firmly. The size field is filled for only some rows; it gives once, few, many or a size class.

>TRBJ2-1|NA|TRBD2|TRBV9
CASSVAGSGSFDEQFF
TGTGCCAGCAGCGTAGCTGGTAGCGGGAGTTTCGATGAGCAGTTCTTC
>TRBJ1-6|once|NA|TRBV7-2
CASSLNRASPLHF
TGTGCCAGCAGCTTAAACAGGGCTTCACCCCTCCACTTT
>TRBJ2-7|NA|TRBD1|TRBV12-3/TRBV12-4
CASTPDRAFEQYF
TGTGCCAGCACCCCAGACAGGGCCTTCGAGCAGTACTTC
>TRBJ2-4|NA|TRBD1|TRBV7-6
CASSLGRGPSTKNIQYF
TGTGCCAGCAGCTTAGGCAGGGGGCCGTCGACCAAAAACATTCAGTACTTC
>TRBJ1-1|NA|NA|TRBV5-1
CASSLQTGNTEAFF
TGCGCCAGCAGCCTGCAGACAGGGAACACTGAAGCTTTCTTT
>TRBJ1-4|NA|NA|TRBV7-9
CASSAQDTRNEKLFF
TGTGCCAGCAGCGCCCAGGACACTCGTAATGAAAAACTGTTTTTT
>TRBJ1-3|few|NA|TRBV7-6
CASSLGGGRSPDF
TGTGCCAGCAGCTTAGGGGGAGGGAGGTCTCCTGACTTT
>TRBJ2-7|NA|TRBD2|TRBV2
CASSVGLAGVYEQYF
TGTGCCAGCTCGGTCGGACTAGCGGGAGTGTACGAGCAGTACTTC
>TRBJ1-5|NA|NA|TRBV28
CASRTLTQTQAQHF
TGTGCCAGCAGGACCCTTACTCAAACACAGGCCCAGCATTTT
>TRBJ1-1|once|NA|TRBV12-3/TRBV12-4
CASSFAGNTEAFF
TGTGCCAGCAGTTTTGCAGGGAACACTGAAGCTTTCTTT
>TRBJ2-7|once|NA|TRBV27
CASSPLRSRRISGEQYF
TGTGCCAGCAGTCCCCTTCGTTCTAGGCGGATATCTGGGGAGCAGTACTTC
>TRBJ2-7|NA|NA|TRBV5-8
CASSFRADSYEQYF
TGTGCCAGCAGCTTCCGCGCGGATTCCTACGAGCAGTACTTC
>TRBJ1-4|NA|NA|TRBV7-2
CASSLTGPTNEKLFF
TGTGCCAGCAGCTTAACAGGGCCAACTAATGAAAAACTGTTTTTT
>TRBJ2-7|NA|NA|TRBV15
CATSRVRGGSYEQYF
TGTGCCACCAGCAGAGTGCGAGGGGGATCCTACGAGCAGTACTTC
>TRBJ1-4|NA|TRBD1|TRBV9
CASSLSGGGRNEKLFF
TGTGCCAGCAGCTTATCAGGGGGCGGTCGTAATGAAAAACTGTTTTTT
>TRBJ1-1|NA|TRBD1|TRBV18
CASSPGQGRTEAFF
TGTGCCAGCTCACCCGGACAGGGGCGCACTGAAGCTTTCTTT
>TRBJ1-5|NA|NA|TRBV19
CASSIDLRKPSNQPQHF
TGTGCCAGTAGTATAGATCTCAGGAAACCTAGCAATCAGCCCCAGCATTTT
>TRBJ2-7|NA|TRBD1|TRBV5-5
CASSPDFRQGNF
TGTGCCAGCAGCCCGGACTTCCGACAGGGGAACTTC
>TRBJ1-2|NA|NA|TRBV10-3
CAVLIKENYGYTF
TGTGCCGTCTTAATAAAAGAGAACTATGGCTACACCTTC
>TRBJ2-1|NA|TRBD2|TRBV7-7
CASTRLIAGGYNEQFF
TGTGCTAGCACCCGCCTCATCGCGGGAGGTTACAATGAGCAGTTCTTC
>TRBJ1-2|NA|NA|TRBV2
CASSEGPIPRGYTF
TGTGCCAGCAGTGAAGGTCCCATACCCAGGGGCTACACCTTC
>TRBJ1-4|NA|TRBD1|TRBV6-5
CASSLRDSNEKLFF
TGTGCCAGCAGTCTCCGGGACAGTAATGAAAAACTGTTTTTT
>TRBJ1-2|NA|TRBD1|TRBV11-2
CASSLPGQPDFGYTF
TGTGCCAGCAGCTTACCGGGACAGCCAGACTTTGGCTACACCTTC
>TRBJ2-3|NA|TRBD2|TRBV2
CASRGGLAGDGHTQYF
TGTGCCAGCAGGGGAGGACTAGCGGGGGATGGGCATACGCAGTATTTT
>TRBJ1-1|NA|NA|TRBV28
CASSIPGNTEAFF
TGTGCCAGCAGCATCCCGGGGAACACTGAAGCTTTCTTT
>TRBJ1-2|NA|TRBD1|TRBV10-3
CAISENRGYGYTF
TGTGCCATCAGTGAAAACAGGGGCTATGGCTACACCTTC
>TRBJ1-2|NA|TRBD1|TRBV11-3
CASSPLTGEAFGYTF
TGTGCCAGCAGCCCACTGACAGGGGAGGCCTTTGGCTACACCTTC
>TRBJ1-1|NA|TRBD1|TRBV2
CASSGQGGVLYTEAFF
TGTGCCAGCAGTGGACAGGGGGGGGTGTTGTACACTGAAGCTTTCTTT
>TRBJ1-1|NA|NA|TRBV28
CASSFRVTFF
TGTGCCAGCAGTTTCAGGGTTACTTTCTTT
>TRBJ2-7|many|TRBD1|TRBV7-9
CASSTIDPGQGSYEQYF
TGTGCCAGCAGCACGATCGACCCGGGACAGGGCTCCTACGAGCAGTACTTC
>TRBJ2-7|NA|TRBD2|TRBV5-1
CASSLGLAGAEQYF
TGCGCCAGCAGCTTGGGGCTAGCGGGGGCCGAGCAGTACTTC
>TRBJ1-5|NA|NA|TRBV21-1
CASTQSWGDNDQPQHF
TGTGCCAGCACCCAAAGTTGGGGCGACAACGATCAGCCCCAGCATTTT
>TRBJ1-4|NA|TRBD1|TRBV18
CASSENRGEDEKLFF
TGTGCCAGCTCAGAGAACAGGGGAGAGGATGAAAAACTGTTTTTT
>TRBJ1-2|NA|NA|TRBV7-2
CASSLAGTPSHF
TGTGCCAGCAGCTTAGCAGGGACACCCTCCCACTTC
>TRBJ1-1|NA|NA|TRBV4-1
CASSQDFGGLVRTEAFF
TGCGCCAGCAGCCAAGATTTCGGGGGGCTGGTTCGGACTGAAGCTTTCTTT
>TRBJ1-1|few|TRBD1|TRBV7-2
CASSPSYRGAVAFF
TGTGCCAGCAGCCCATCCTACAGGGGAGCTGTAGCTTTCTTT
>TRBJ1-4|NA|TRBD1|TRBV5-4
CASSFRTGGNEKLFF
TGTGCCAGCAGCTTCCGGACAGGGGGTAATGAAAAACTGTTTTTT
>TRBJ1-5|NA|NA|TRBV4-1
CASSQYPHYQPQHF
TGCGCCAGCAGCCAATATCCCCACTATCAGCCCCAGCATTTT
>TRBJ1-4|NA|TRBD1|TRBV5-1
CASSLEGGVNEKLFF
TGCGCCAGCAGCTTGGAAGGGGGCGTTAATGAAAAACTGTTTTTT
>TRBJ1-5|NA|NA|TRBV4-1
CASSQDPLRYNQPQHF
TGCGCCAGCAGCCAAGATCCATTGCGATACAATCAGCCCCAGCATTTT
>TRBJ2-5|NA|NA|TRBV18
CASSPRLYPQETQYF
TGTGCCAGCTCACCACGTTTATATCCCCAAGAGACCCAGTACTTC
>TRBJ1-2|NA|NA|TRBV11-3
CASSSFLDRNYGYTF
TGTGCCAGCAGCTCTTTCCTGGACAGAAACTATGGCTACACCTTC
>TRBJ1-6|NA|NA|TRBV6-1
CASSEGGSSYNSPLHF
TGTGCCAGCAGTGAAGGCGGGAGCTCCTATAATTCACCCCTCCACTTT
>TRBJ2-2|NA|NA|TRBV5-4
CASSLGTRGTGELFF
TGTGCCAGCAGCTTGGGGACCCGGGGCACCGGGGAGCTGTTTTTT
>TRBJ1-4|NA|NA|TRBV10-1
CASTDRPRAPNEKLFF
TGCGCCAGCACCGACCGCCCCAGGGCCCCTAATGAAAAACTGTTTTTT
>TRBJ1-5|NA|NA|TRBV7-2
CASSLFPGPQHF
TGTGCCAGCAGCTTATTCCCGGGGCCCCAGCATTTT
>TRBJ2-7|NA|TRBD1|TRBV5-5
CASSRSGTGGDVYEQYF
TGTGCCAGCAGCAGATCCGGGACAGGGGGCGACGTCTACGAGCAGTACTTC
>TRBJ1-1|once|NA|TRBV10-3
CAISESRNTEAFF
TGTGCCATCAGTGAGTCTAGGAACACTGAAGCTTTCTTT
>TRBJ1-5|NA|TRBD1|TRBV4-1
CASSHLDRGGPNQPQHF
TGCGCCAGCAGCCACCTCGACAGGGGGGGACCCAATCAGCCCCAGCATTTT
>TRBJ2-1|NA|NA|TRBV14
CASSLRGIKLGNEQFF
TGTGCCAGCAGCCTGAGAGGGATAAAGCTCGGCAATGAGCAGTTCTTC
>TRBJ1-2|NA|TRBD1|TRBV15
CATSLDRAYQDYTF
TGTGCCACCAGCTTGGACAGGGCCTATCAGGACTACACCTTC
>TRBJ2-7|NA|NA|TRBV5-1
CASSAADGGTYEQYF
TGCGCCAGCAGCGCGGCGGACGGAGGAACCTACGAGCAGTACTTC
>TRBJ1-2|NA|NA|TRBV25-1
CASSEQTGGYTF
TGTGCCAGCAGTGAACAAACCGGTGGCTACACCTTC
>TRBJ2-1|once|NA|TRBV12-5
CASGLGYRQFF
TGTGCTAGTGGTTTGGGGTACAGGCAGTTCTTC
>TRBJ2-3|NA|TRBD1|TRBV7-3
CASSSRTGGSTDTQYF
TGTGCCAGCAGCTCCCGGACAGGGGGTAGCACAGATACGCAGTATTTT
>TRBJ1-5|NA|NA|TRBV21-1
CASSKARTGGLQPQHF
TGTGCCAGCAGCAAAGCTAGGACAGGGGGCCTTCAGCCCCAGCATTTT
>TRBJ2-4|NA|NA|TRBV6-5
CASRTPGIGNIQYF
TGTGCCAGCAGGACCCCGGGGATCGGAAACATTCAGTACTTC